Shown below are 19 T cell receptor beta chains from a single sample sequenced in a study of CD8+ T cells in alopecia areata. The authors extracted RNA and reverse transcribed it into cDNA as the sequencing template. TCRdb keeps only in-frame clones here, not all; method: immunoSEQ multiplex PCR. The sample includes more than 200,000 clones, approximately 72% of them seen just once. Indicated treatment: oral pan-JAK inhibitor, 5-10 mg twice daily. The input for sequencing was CD4+ T cells sorted from blood, taken at week 44, from a patient treated with tofacitinib. All receptors come from a human donor with alopecia areata.

About this clone: This may come from a read error, since a much larger clone is one base off. The same CDR3 can be traced to other DNA sequences in this sample. The chain uses TRBV5-1 and TRBJ2-7; no firm D call. Looked up from germline, CDR1 is SGHRS and CDR2 is YFSETQ. CDR3 length: 11 residues. Trimming removed 3 bases from V and 0 bases from J, with 1 base in between. The CDR3 nucleotides read TGCGCCAGCAGCTCCTCCTACGAGCAGTACTTC. Its translation: CASSSSYEQYF.

The rearrangement uses TRBV29-1 and TRBJ1-1, with 7 bases identical to TRBD1. Germline CDR1 SQVTM, CDR2 ANQGSEA. Losses at the gene ends were 6 bases for V and 2 bases for J; bases not matched to a gene: 6. The CDR3 length is 13 residues. CDR3 nucleotides: TGCAGCGTCGGAGGACAGGTAAACACTGAAGCTTTCTTT. Protein product: CSVGGQVNTEAFF.

J is TRBJ1-2 and V is TRBV27, with a possible D match to TRBD1 (5 bases). V dropped 2 bases and J dropped 4 bases, with 14 bases sitting between them. In germline, CDR1 is MNHEY, CDR2 SMNVEV (reference sequence). This CDR3 spans 15 amino acids. The CDR3 is CASSLRSGPGYGYTF. The CDR3 DNA reads as TGTGCCAGCAGTTTACGCTCAGGGCCCGGCTATGGCTACACCTTC.

This sequence joins TRBV29-1 and TRBJ2-1; possible D gene TRBD1, 5 bases. The V end lost 8 bases, the J end lost 8 bases, and 13 bases lay between the germline ends. The V gene's germline CDR1 is SQVTM and CDR2 ANQGSEA. This CDR3 spans 11 amino acids. The CDR3: CSSESRDEQFF. The DNA of the CDR3 is TGCAGCTCCGAAAGCAGGGATGAGCAGTTCTTC.

CDR3 protein: CSARGDSNTGELFF. The CDR3 bases are TGCAGCGCTAGAGGCGACTCGAACACCGGGGAGCTGTTTTTT. V gene TRBV29-1 combines with J gene TRBJ2-2; the D is unclear. Trimming took off 7 bases at V and 0 bases at J, with 12 bases between the two ends. This CDR3 region has 14 residues. Per the germline V gene, CDR1 is SQVTM and CDR2 is ANQGSEA.

V usage is TRBV30 and J usage is TRBJ1-2; D might be TRBD1 (5 bases). Germline loops: CDR1 GTSNPN, CDR2 SVGIG (reference sequence). V lost 0 bases and J lost 8, with 10 bases in between. The CDR3 consists of 12 residues. The CDR3 DNA is TGTGCCTGGAGTGTGGGACGGGAAGGCTACACCTTC. This translates into CAWSVGREGYTF.

V and J are TRBV14 and TRBJ2-5, with 8 bases lining up with TRBD1. There are 14 residues in the CDR3. Unmatched junction bases numbered 4, after V lost 5 bases and J lost 2 bases. Germline CDR1 is SGHDN and CDR2 is FVKESK. CDR3 region: CASSSTGEQETQYF. The DNA of the CDR3 is TGTGCCAGCAGCTCGACAGGGGAACAAGAGACCCAGTACTTC. The variable domain in full, completed from reference TRBV14 and TRBJ2-5, reads EAGVTQFPSHSVIEKGQTVTLRCDPISGHDNLYWYRRVMGKEIKFLLHFVKESKQDESGMPNNRFLAERTGGTYSTLKVQPAELEDSGVYFCASSSTGEQETQYFGPGTRLLVL.

In this sample, this clone turned up a few times. The same CDR3 also results from other DNA sequences found in this sample. The CDR3 DNA reads as TGCGCCAGCAGCCAAGATTCGGCTAGCACAGATACGCAGTATTTT. Translation: CASSQDSASTDTQYF. V and J are TRBV4-3 and TRBJ2-3; D is unresolved. Germline V lookup: CDR1 LGHNA, CDR2 YSLEER. V was cut by 0 bases and J by 0 bases, with 7 bases left in between. CDR3 length equals 15 residues.

This clone was counted between two and nine times. The gene calls are TRBV29-1 and TRBJ1-2; D remains unclear. With 5 bases removed from V and 5 bases from J, the gap between germline ends came to 15 bases. The CDR3 length is 13 residues. Germline CDR1 SQVTM, CDR2 ANQGSEA. CDR3 in amino acids: CSVRRLLGYGYTF. The CDR3 nucleotides are TGCAGCGTTAGACGCCTGTTGGGGTATGGCTACACCTTC.

The table lists this clone with a few counts. J is TRBJ1-1 and V is TRBV27; D ambiguous. The CDR3 totals 14 residues. Per the germline V gene, CDR1 is MNHEY and CDR2 is SMNVEV (reference sequence). V was cut by 2 bases and J by 7 bases, with 14 bases left in between. Here the CDR3 DNA reads TGTGCCAGCAGTTTACGGCTGGGGAAGTATGAAGCTTTCTTT. Its protein product is CASSLRLGKYEAFF.

This clone occurred a few times. The DNA of the CDR3 is TGCAGCGCTGCCCCCAGGGGAGGGGACACTGAAGCTTTCTTT. This sequence encodes CSAAPRGGDTEAFF. This chain joins TRBV29-1 and TRBJ1-1; D might be TRBD1 (6 bases). Germline CDR1 SQVTM, CDR2 ANQGSEA. The CDR3 sequence is 14 residues long. V was trimmed by 7 bases and J by 3 bases, leaving 18 bases between them.

V and J are TRBV14 and TRBJ2-1; TRBD2 matches at 11 bases. This CDR3 region has 15 residues. Germline CDR1 reads SGHDN; CDR2 reads FVKESK. The J segment lost 2 bases and the V segment lost 3 bases, leaving 0 bases of the junction unmatched. DNA of the CDR3: TGTGCCAGCAGCCATAGCGGGGGGGCCTACAATGAGCAGTTCTTC. The encoded protein is CASSHSGGAYNEQFF. Using reference TRBV14 and TRBJ2-1 for the parts outside the CDR3, the full variable domain is EAGVTQFPSHSVIEKGQTVTLRCDPISGHDNLYWYRRVMGKEIKFLLHFVKESKQDESGMPNNRFLAERTGGTYSTLKVQPAELEDSGVYFCASSHSGGAYNEQFFGPGTRLTVL.

The rearrangement uses TRBV6-6 and TRBJ1-5; the D gene is possibly TRBD1 (6 bases). V gave up 5 bases and J gave up 1 base, with 12 bases separating them. The germline CDR1 and CDR2 sequences are MNHNY and SVGAGI (reference sequence). The CDR3 has 15 amino acids. The CDR3 loop reads CASSRAGDSNQPQHF. CDR3 nucleotides: TGTGCCAGCAGTCGAGCAGGGGACAGCAATCAGCCCCAGCATTTT.

This clone was seen a single time. V usage is TRBV30 and J usage is TRBJ2-5, with TRBD2 matching over 8 bases. This CDR3 comprises 15 residues. The V gene end was trimmed by 2 bases and the J gene end by 5 bases; junction bases not matched to a gene: 10. The germline V gene encodes CDR1 GTSNPN and CDR2 SVGIG (reference sequence). This CDR3 is CAWSQVSGVIETQYF. The CDR3 DNA sequence: TGTGCCTGGAGTCAGGTTAGCGGGGTGATCGAGACCCAGTACTTC.

The chain combines TRBV6-1 with TRBJ2-1; the D is unclear. There are 13 residues in the CDR3. Germline-derived CDR1 and CDR2 are MNHNS and SASEGT. Trimming removed 2 bases at V and 3 bases at J, with 5 bases between. CDR3 sequence reads: CASSELVYNEQFF. In DNA form, the CDR3 reads TGTGCCAGCAGTGAATTAGTCTACAATGAGCAGTTCTTC.

The chain is built from TRBV29-1 and TRBJ2-2; 9 nucleotides agree with TRBD2. The V gene's germline CDR1 is SQVTM and CDR2 ANQGSEA. The CDR3 totals 15 residues. V trimming: 2 bases; J trimming: 1 base; junction bases outside the gene matches: 2. The CDR3 loop reads CSVENSGGNTGELFF. The CDR3 region has the DNA TGCAGCGTTGAAAATAGCGGGGGGAACACCGGGGAGCTGTTTTTT.

This sequence joins TRBV30 and TRBJ1-6, with a tentative D call TRBD1 (5 bases). The CDR3 sequence is 17 residues long. The V gene's germline CDR1 is GTSNPN and CDR2 SVGIG (reference sequence). The ends were cut back, 0 bases at V and 9 bases at J, with 21 bases in the middle. The CDR3 DNA sequence: TGTGCCTGGAGTGTACTTCGGGGGTCATCGGGTAGTTCACCCCTCCACTTT. This encodes CAWSVLRGSSGSSPLHF. Full variable domain (remainder filled in from reference TRBV30 and TRBJ1-6): SQTIHQWPATLVQPVGSPLSLECTVEGTSNPNLYWYRQAAGRGLQLLFYSVGIGQISSEVPQNLSASRPQDRQFILSSKKLLLSDSGFYLCAWSVLRGSSGSSPLHFGNGTRLTVT.

The chain couples TRBV29-1 to TRBJ1-4, with D perhaps TRBD1 (5 bases). Germline-derived CDR1 and CDR2 are SQVTM and ANQGSEA. The V end was cut by 7 bases, the J end by 7 bases, with 19 bases between. This CDR3 contains 14 residues. The CDR3 nucleotides read TGCAGCGCTAAATTTGGGCCAGGGAGTGAAAAACTGTTTTTT. Translating it yields CSAKFGPGSEKLFF.

V and J are TRBV30 and TRBJ1-1; 7 nucleotides align to TRBD1. This CDR3 region has 12 residues. V lost 5 bases and J lost 4; bases outside the gene matches: 4. Germline-derived CDR1 and CDR2 are GTSNPN and SVGIG (reference sequence). The CDR3 region is CAWSNRGTEAFF. Written as DNA, the CDR3 is TGTGCCTGGTCTAACAGGGGCACTGAAGCTTTCTTT. Variable domain in full (rest from reference TRBV30 and TRBJ1-1): SQTIHQWPATLVQPVGSPLSLECTVEGTSNPNLYWYRQAAGRGLQLLFYSVGIGQISSEVPQNLSASRPQDRQFILSSKKLLLSDSGFYLCAWSNRGTEAFFGQGTRLTVV.